This TCR beta chain stems from a study of blood T cells in healthy people across ages. Study-wide points: A strong correlation was found between TCR beta diversity and the percentage of naive T cells. Among T cells, TCR beta diversity per million cells dropped roughly linearly as age rose.

With a J-beta primer mix and a sample-barcoded 5' primer, a second PCR ran 7 to 11 cycles. Each cDNA was tagged by a template-switch adaptor containing 12 random nucleotides. In TCRdb, the 5' RACE reads were re-called with MiXCR into one record per CDR3 protein. The table lists about 730,000 distinct CDR3 sequences, roughly 43% of them singletons, with 20% to 25% in the top ten. This clonotype was detected ten times or more. Its antigen is still unknown. In each sample, at least 7 million PBMCs were isolated. This CDR3 is built from 19 residues. Germline V gene data show CDR1 as MGHRA and CDR2 as YSYEKL. V was trimmed by 6 bases and J by 2 bases, leaving 28 bases between them.

The clonotype was recovered from a woman aged 60-75 years in good health. The sequenced material came from blood. The J gene is TRBJ1-2, the V gene TRBV4-1; D might be TRBD1 (5 bases). CDR3 nucleotides: TGCGCCAGCAGACACTCACGCCAGGGAACGTCGGAAAAAAACTATGGCTACACCTTC. Protein sequence: CASRHSRQGTSEKNYGYTF.